Each of the 20 T cell receptor beta chains below was sequenced from the same sample in a study of T-cell reconstitution after alpha-beta-depleted transplantation in children (dated by TCRdb to about 2016). Sample treatment or condition, as interpreted from the label and publication: allogeneic hematopoietic cell transplantation with graft depleted of TCRalphabeta T cells and CD19 B cells. Libraries were prepared through PCR. The sequencing machine was an Illumina HiSeq 2500. Molecular barcoding was employed in the preparation of TCR libraries, with unique molecular identifiers being used to normalize TCRbeta repertoire quantification. Starting from the raw public reads, TCRdb applied fastp trimming at Q25, assembled clones with MiXCR and retained in-frame beta chains. When rows share a CDR3 protein, they turn into one entry using the most common DNA and genes. In this sample the table shows 150,000 to 250,000 distinct CDR3 sequences, approximately 6% of which occur a single time. The top ten clonotypes cover around 4.1% of the sample.

This specimen was PBMCs, taken before TCRalphabeta/CD19-depleted stem cell transplant. These receptors all stem from a girl under three years old with combined immunodeficiency, due to receive a stem cell transplant.

This clonotype was counted at least ten times. The V gene is TRBV29-1, the J gene TRBJ2-1; D may be TRBD1 or TRBD2 (5 bases each). Germline CDR1 reads SQVTM; CDR2 reads ANQGSEA. This CDR3 spans 15 amino acids. Trimming cost V 0 bases and J 2 bases, with 11 bases left between them. This CDR3 reads CSVEDGGHTYNEQFF. CDR3 DNA: TGCAGCGTTGAAGATGGAGGACATACCTACAATGAGCAGTTCTTC.

Ten or more counts support this clonotype. The chain employs TRBV28 and TRBJ2-2, with D possibly matching TRBD2 (5 bases). The CDR3 is made up of 15 amino acids. V dropped 3 bases and J dropped 7 bases, with 15 bases sitting between them. The germline CDR1 and CDR2 sequences are MDHEN and SYDVKM. CDR3 DNA sequence: TGTGCCAGCAGTTTTCCGGGAAAGGATGGCGGGGAGCTGTTTTTT. Its translation: CASSFPGKDGGELFF.

In this sample, this clonotype turned up many times. V and J are TRBV9 and TRBJ2-7, with 8 nucleotides matching TRBD2. The CDR3 loop spans 14 amino acids. Germline V lookup: CDR1 SGDLS, CDR2 YYNGEE. V lost 0 bases and J lost 2; bases outside the gene matches: 1. The CDR3 bases are TGTGCCAGCAGCGTAGCGGGAGGGCCCTACGAGCAGTACTTC. Translating it yields CASSVAGGPYEQYF.

There are many counts of this clonotype. The V gene is TRBV5-1, the J gene TRBJ2-1, with 7 bases matching TRBD2. This CDR3 has 14 residues. Germline V gene data show CDR1 as SGHRS and CDR2 as YFSETQ. V was pared by 5 bases and J by 5 bases, with 7 bases of the junction left unmatched. The CDR3 region has the DNA TGCGCCAGCAGTTCCGGGACTATCAACAATGAGCAGTTCTTC. Its protein product is CASSSGTINNEQFF. The full variable domain, its missing parts supplied by reference TRBV5-1 and TRBJ2-1, is KAGVTQTPRYLIKTRGQQVTLSCSPISGHRSVSWYQQTPGQGLQFLFEYFSETQRNKGNFPGRFSGRQFSNSRSEMNVSTLELGDSALYLCASSSGTINNEQFFGPGTRLTVL.

There are many counts of this clonotype. The gene calls are TRBV21-1 and TRBJ2-1; the table calls TRBD1, which could not be checked here. TRBV21-1 is assigned pseudogene status. The CDR3 sequence is 19 residues long. DNA of the CDR3: TGTGCCAGCAGCAAAGGGGGGCCGATATCCCAAGACTCCTACAATGAGCAGTTCTTC. Amino acids: CASSKGGPISQDSYNEQFF.

There are many counts of this clonotype. The genes are TRBV9 and TRBJ2-1, with a weak D call TRBD1 (6 bases). Germline V gene sequence: CDR1 SGDLS, CDR2 YYNGEE. Trimming cost V 3 bases and J 4 bases, with 14 bases left between them. This CDR3 has 15 amino acids. This CDR3 is CASSEATGLYNEQFF. CDR3 coding DNA: TGTGCCAGCAGCGAAGCGACAGGATTATACAATGAGCAGTTCTTC.

This clonotype was counted many times. V gene TRBV20-1 combines with J gene TRBJ2-1, with 9 nucleotides matching TRBD1. Germline lookup yields CDR1 DFQATT and CDR2 SNEGSKA (reference sequence). This CDR3 comprises 14 residues. Trimming took 5 bases from V and 4 from J; bases not matched to a gene: 6. The CDR3 here is CSAPRQGGYNEQFF. CDR3 nucleotides: TGCAGTGCTCCCCGACAGGGGGGGTACAATGAGCAGTTCTTC.

There are many counts of this clonotype. This rearrangement joins TRBV7-3 to TRBJ2-1; D not certain. Per the germline V gene, CDR1 is SGHTA and CDR2 is FQGTGA. The CDR3 totals 15 residues. V was cut by 3 bases and J by 4 bases, with 13 bases left in between. CDR3 residues: CASSLEGTRYNEQFF. The CDR3 region has the DNA TGTGCCAGCAGCTTGGAAGGAACGAGGTACAATGAGCAGTTCTTC.

This clonotype has a single count. Possible read error: a much larger clone is one base away. V usage is TRBV20-1 and J usage is TRBJ2-3, with a tentative D call TRBD2 (6 bases). Looked up from germline, CDR1 is DFQATT and CDR2 is SNEGSKA (reference sequence). This CDR3 has 11 residues. Trimming cost V 4 bases and J 6 bases, with 8 bases left between them. The CDR3 region is CSATGGDTQYF. CDR3 DNA: TGCAGTGCTACTGGAGGGGATACGCAGTATTTT.

This clonotype was counted ten times or more. V gene TRBV7-9 combines with J gene TRBJ2-5, with D possibly being TRBD1 (6 bases). The germline gives CDR1 SEHNR, CDR2 FQNEAQ (reference sequence). This CDR3 is built from 12 residues. Deletions cut 7 bases from V and 5 bases from J, with 11 bases between. The CDR3 is CASTKRGETQYF. The DNA for the CDR3 is TGTGCCAGCACCAAAAGGGGGGAGACCCAGTACTTC.

This clonotype was seen a handful of times. The V gene is TRBV12-3 or TRBV12-4, the J gene TRBJ1-3; possible D gene TRBD1, 5 bases. The length of the CDR3 is 14 residues. V gave up 10 bases and J gave up 1 base, with 14 bases separating them. This CDR3 reads CANKLGGSGNTIYF. The CDR3 DNA is TGTGCCAACAAACTGGGGGGATCTGGAAACACCATATATTTT.

This clonotype was recorded at least ten times. The CDR3 sequence is CASSLGPGLSIPYEQYF. The CDR3 DNA reads as TGTGCCAGCAGCTTAGGACCGGGACTCTCTATTCCCTACGAGCAGTACTTC. This sequence joins TRBV7-2 and TRBJ2-7, with D possibly matching TRBD2 (6 bases). CDR3 length equals 17 residues. Trimming cost V 1 base and J 2 bases, with 18 bases left between them. Germline loops: CDR1 SGHTA, CDR2 FQGNSA.

This clonotype was counted many times. The chain couples TRBV12-3 or TRBV12-4 to TRBJ2-1, with D perhaps TRBD2 (7 bases). V was cut by 3 bases and J by 8 bases, with 17 bases left in between. The CDR3 runs 15 residues. The CDR3 DNA reads as TGTGCCAGCAGTTTGGGGGGGCGCGGGGAGGATGAGCAGTTCTTC. This codes for CASSLGGRGEDEQFF.

There are many counts of this clonotype. The chain joins TRBV24-1 to TRBJ2-1; either TRBD1 or TRBD2 may supply D (6 bases each). V gave up 4 bases and J gave up 8 bases, with 14 bases separating them. Germline V gene lookup returns CDR1 KGHDR and CDR2 SFDVKD. CDR3 length: 14 amino acids. The CDR3 here is CATSDGGSGDEQFF. The CDR3 nucleotides read TGTGCCACCAGTGACGGGGGCAGCGGCGATGAGCAGTTCTTC.

This chain links TRBV7-2 with TRBJ2-7; D is uncertain. V gave up 5 bases and J gave up 6 bases, with 8 bases separating them. CDR1 SGHTA and CDR2 FQGNSA come from the germline V gene. The CDR3 consists of 11 residues. CDR3 nucleotides: TGTGCCAGCAGCCTTAATGCCGAGCAGTACTTC. Translating it yields CASSLNAEQYF.

This clonotype was seen at least ten times. J is TRBJ2-7 and V is TRBV29-1; D uncertain. Deletions cut 4 bases from V and 3 bases from J, with 7 bases between. The germline gives CDR1 SQVTM, CDR2 ANQGSEA. This CDR3 region has 11 residues. The CDR3: CSVVDGYEQYF. As DNA, the CDR3 is TGCAGCGTTGTAGACGGCTACGAGCAGTACTTC.

This clonotype was picked up many times. The CDR3 here is CSATPGLINNEQFF. The CDR3 nucleotides are TGCAGTGCTACACCGGGACTCATCAACAATGAGCAGTTCTTC. This rearrangement joins TRBV20-1 to TRBJ2-1, with D perhaps TRBD2 (6 bases). This CDR3 has 14 amino acids. Germline values: CDR1 DFQATT, CDR2 SNEGSKA (reference sequence). V lost 4 bases and J lost 5, with 15 bases in between.

The chain combines TRBV7-6 with TRBJ2-3; TRBD2 matches at 12 bases. CDR3 length equals 18 residues. Losses at the gene ends were 5 bases for V and 3 bases for J; bases not matched to a gene: 12. Germline assignment: CDR1 SGHVS and CDR2 FNYEAQ. The CDR3 here is CASSITPSSGGATDTQYF. In nucleotides, the CDR3 is TGTGCCAGCAGCATCACCCCGTCTAGCGGGGGGGCGACAGATACGCAGTATTTT.

Ten or more counts support this clonotype. The chain recombines TRBV29-1 with TRBJ1-1; D possibly corresponds to TRBD1 (6 bases). Trimming took 4 bases from V and 11 from J, leaving 17 bases between them. The germline CDR1 and CDR2 sequences are SQVTM and ANQGSEA. The CDR3 is 12 residues long. In DNA form, the CDR3 reads TGCAGCGTTGTTGAGGGCAGGGGAGAGGCTTTCTTT. This encodes CSVVEGRGEAFF.

This clonotype was seen at least ten times. The chain employs TRBV20-1 and TRBJ2-1, with 7 bases fitting TRBD1. The CDR3 length is 15 residues. Germline loops: CDR1 DFQATT, CDR2 SNEGSKA (reference sequence). J gave up 3 bases and V 5 bases, and 10 bases lay outside the gene matches. CDR3 bases: TGCAGTGCTGAGCGGTCGGGACAGAGCTACAATGAGCAGTTCTTC. Translation gives CSAERSGQSYNEQFF.